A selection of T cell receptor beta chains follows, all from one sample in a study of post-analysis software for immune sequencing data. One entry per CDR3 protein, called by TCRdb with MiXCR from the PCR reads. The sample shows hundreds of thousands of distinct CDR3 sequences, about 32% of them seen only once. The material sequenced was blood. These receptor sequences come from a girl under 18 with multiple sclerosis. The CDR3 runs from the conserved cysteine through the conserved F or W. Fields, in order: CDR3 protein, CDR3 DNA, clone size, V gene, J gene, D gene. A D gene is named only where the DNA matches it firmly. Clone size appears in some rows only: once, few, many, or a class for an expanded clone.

CDR3: CASSQGGIQPQHF
DNA: TGTGCCAGCAGCCAGGGGGGTATACAGCCCCAGCATTTT
size: few
V: TRBV14
J: TRBJ1-5
D: -

CDR3: CSVQISTNEKLFF
DNA: TGCAGCGTACAAATTTCAACTAATGAAAAACTGTTTTTT
size: -
V: TRBV29-1
J: TRBJ1-4
D: -

CDR3: CASSQASGETQYF
DNA: TGCGCCAGCAGCCAAGCTAGCGGGGAGACCCAGTACTTC
size: -
V: TRBV4-3
J: TRBJ2-5
D: TRBD2

CDR3: CSVEGRGENYGYTF
DNA: TGCAGCGTTGAGGGCCGAGGGGAAAATTATGGCTACACCTTC
size: -
V: TRBV29-1
J: TRBJ1-2
D: -

CDR3: CASSRRLGTGIYEQYF
DNA: TGCGCCAGCAGCCGTCGACTCGGGACAGGGATATACGAGCAGTACTTC
size: -
V: TRBV4-3
J: TRBJ2-7
D: TRBD1

CDR3: CASSLTASNEQYF
DNA: TGTGCCAGCAGCCTGACAGCTTCCAATGAGCAGTACTTC
size: -
V: TRBV5-6
J: TRBJ2-5
D: -

CDR3: CASSLEDRGQFF
DNA: TGTGCCAGCAGCCTTGAGGACAGGGGCCAGTTCTTC
size: few
V: TRBV7-9
J: TRBJ2-1
D: TRBD1

CDR3: CASSQAKGFEASTDTQYF
DNA: TGCGCCAGCAGCCAAGCCAAAGGGTTTGAGGCGTCCACAGATACGCAGTATTTT
size: few
V: TRBV4-3
J: TRBJ2-3
D: -

CDR3: CSVSAGLEAFF
DNA: TGCAGCGTTTCGGCAGGACTCGAAGCTTTCTTT
size: -
V: TRBV29-1
J: TRBJ1-1
D: -

CDR3: CASSTRMGTSGNTGELFF
DNA: TGTGCCAGCAGTACCCGAATGGGGACTAGCGGGAACACCGGGGAGCTGTTTTTT
size: -
V: TRBV6-5
J: TRBJ2-2
D: TRBD2

CDR3: CASSHNGNTASGNTIYF
DNA: TGTGCCAGCAGCCACAACGGAAACACCGCCTCTGGAAACACCATATATTTT
size: -
V: TRBV6-2/TRBV6-3
J: TRBJ1-3
D: -

CDR3: CASSLGGGAQPQHF
DNA: TGTGCCAGCAGCCTCGGTGGGGGTGCTCAGCCCCAGCATTTT
size: few
V: TRBV14
J: TRBJ1-5
D: -

CDR3: CASSWGGEPQHF
DNA: TGTGCCAGCAGTTGGGGGGGGGAGCCCCAGCATTTT
size: -
V: TRBV28
J: TRBJ1-5
D: -

CDR3: CSARGVAGGIETQYF
DNA: TGCAGTGCTAGAGGAGTAGCGGGGGGGATCGAGACCCAGTACTTC
size: few
V: TRBV20-1
J: TRBJ2-5
D: TRBD2

CDR3: CAATTSGRENEQFF
DNA: TGTGCCGCGACTACTAGCGGGAGAGAAAATGAGCAGTTCTTC
size: few
V: TRBV24-1
J: TRBJ2-1
D: TRBD2

CDR3: CASSLLAEDTQYF
DNA: TGTGCCAGCAGCTTACTAGCAGAAGATACGCAGTATTTT
size: many
V: TRBV7-7
J: TRBJ2-3
D: -

CDR3: CASSPVQGAQETQYF
DNA: TGTGCCAGCAGCCCCGTTCAGGGGGCCCAAGAGACCCAGTACTTC
size: few
V: TRBV7-2
J: TRBJ2-5
D: TRBD1

CDR3: CASSWAPTYNEQFF
DNA: TGTGCCAGCAGCTGGGCTCCAACCTACAATGAGCAGTTCTTC
size: few
V: TRBV11-2
J: TRBJ2-1
D: -

CDR3: CASSDRGLISGNTRYF
DNA: TGTGCCAGCAGCGACAGGGGCCTAATCTCTGGAAACACCAGATATTTT
size: -
V: TRBV3-1
J: TRBJ1-3
D: TRBD1

CDR3: CATSDSQGLAGGNEQFF
DNA: TGTGCCACCAGTGATTCACAGGGACTAGCGGGAGGCAATGAGCAGTTCTTC
size: few
V: TRBV24-1
J: TRBJ2-1
D: TRBD2

CDR3: CASSVTGTAFYEQYF
DNA: TGTGCCAGCAGCGTAACCGGGACAGCTTTTTACGAGCAGTACTTC
size: many
V: TRBV7-2
J: TRBJ2-7
D: TRBD1

CDR3: CATSRGLAGSTDTQYF
DNA: TGTGCCACCAGCAGAGGACTAGCGGGATCGACAGATACGCAGTATTTT
size: -
V: TRBV15
J: TRBJ2-3
D: TRBD2

CDR3: CASRDVRGRDEQFF
DNA: TGTGCCAGCAGAGACGTCCGGGGGAGGGATGAGCAGTTCTTC
size: few
V: TRBV6-6
J: TRBJ2-1
D: TRBD2

CDR3: CASSGLMGYTF
DNA: TGTGCCAGTTCGGGACTGATGGGCTACACCTTC
size: few
V: TRBV27
J: TRBJ1-2
D: -

CDR3: CSAVAGGEHTQYF
DNA: TGCAGTGCTGTAGCGGGGGGGGAGCATACGCAGTATTTT
size: -
V: TRBV20-1
J: TRBJ2-3
D: TRBD2

CDR3: CAGSSTITDTQYF
DNA: TGCGCCGGCAGTTCGACTATCACAGATACGCAGTATTTT
size: -
V: TRBV5-1
J: TRBJ2-3
D: -

CDR3: CASSYRRLGNTEAFF
DNA: TGTGCCAGCAGTTACAGGCGCTTGGGGAACACTGAAGCTTTCTTT
size: -
V: TRBV6-6
J: TRBJ1-1
D: -

CDR3: CAISGAAGVQGAEDTQYF
DNA: TGTGCCATCAGTGGAGCAGCAGGCGTACAGGGGGCGGAGGATACGCAGTATTTT
size: few
V: TRBV10-3
J: TRBJ2-3
D: TRBD1

CDR3: CASSLAGWASDEQYF
DNA: TGCGCCAGCAGCCTCGCAGGGTGGGCCAGCGACGAGCAGTACTTC
size: many
V: TRBV5-1
J: TRBJ2-7
D: -

CDR3: CSASPRRRFSSYNEQFF
DNA: TGCAGTGCTAGCCCTAGACGGCGGTTTAGCTCCTACAATGAGCAGTTCTTC
size: -
V: TRBV20-1
J: TRBJ2-1
D: -

CDR3: CASSSRVGAYEQYF
DNA: TGTGCCAGCAGCTCCCGTGTTGGGGCCTACGAGCAGTACTTC
size: -
V: TRBV7-2
J: TRBJ2-7
D: -

CDR3: CASSHGTSTDTQYF
DNA: TGTGCCAGCAGCCACGGGACTAGCACAGATACGCAGTATTTT
size: -
V: TRBV3-1
J: TRBJ2-3
D: -

CDR3: CASSHQGAIPTYEQYF
DNA: TGTGCCAGCAGCCACCAGGGGGCTATACCTACCTACGAGCAGTACTTC
size: few
V: TRBV7-8
J: TRBJ2-7
D: TRBD1

CDR3: CASSNQGTEETQYF
DNA: TGCGCCAGCAGCAACCAGGGAACGGAAGAGACCCAGTACTTC
size: -
V: TRBV5-1
J: TRBJ2-5
D: -

CDR3: CASSLLGGGSGYEQYF
DNA: TGTGCCAGCAGCCTCCTGGGGGGTGGATCGGGGTACGAGCAGTACTTC
size: few
V: TRBV27
J: TRBJ2-7
D: -

CDR3: CASSYNSGGAGEQFF
DNA: TGTGCCAGCAGCTACAATAGCGGGGGGGCAGGTGAGCAGTTCTTC
size: -
V: TRBV7-2
J: TRBJ2-1
D: TRBD2

CDR3: CASSSLPGGQSSGANVLTF
DNA: TGTGCCAGCAGCTCATTACCAGGGGGACAGAGCTCTGGGGCCAACGTCCTGACTTTC
size: -
V: TRBV7-9
J: TRBJ2-6
D: TRBD1

CDR3: CASRSSGRAISYEQYF
DNA: TGTGCCAGCAGATCTAGCGGGAGGGCTATCTCCTACGAGCAGTACTTC
size: few
V: TRBV12-3/TRBV12-4
J: TRBJ2-7
D: TRBD2

CDR3: CASSQGQLFRQYF
DNA: TGTGCCAGCAGTCAGGGACAACTTTTTCGGCAGTACTTC
size: few
V: TRBV28
J: TRBJ2-5
D: -

CDR3: CSAQGLGASSYEQYF
DNA: TGCAGCGCGCAAGGTCTAGGGGCCAGCTCCTACGAGCAGTACTTC
size: many
V: TRBV29-1
J: TRBJ2-7
D: -

CDR3: CASSYGETAFF
DNA: TGTGCCAGCAGTTACGGGGAGACTGCTTTCTTT
size: -
V: TRBV6-5
J: TRBJ1-1
D: -

CDR3: CASSLDPGRTEAFF
DNA: TGTGCCAGCAGCTTAGATCCGGGGCGGACTGAAGCTTTCTTT
size: -
V: TRBV5-4
J: TRBJ1-1
D: -

CDR3: CSARGTSGRVRTDTQYF
DNA: TGCAGTGCTAGAGGGACTAGCGGGAGAGTGCGCACAGATACGCAGTATTTT
size: few
V: TRBV20-1
J: TRBJ2-3
D: TRBD2

CDR3: CASSALRQGSDTQYF
DNA: TGTGCCAGCAGCGCACTGCGACAGGGATCAGATACGCAGTATTTT
size: few
V: TRBV7-9
J: TRBJ2-3
D: TRBD1

CDR3: CASSINQLGGAKNIQYF
DNA: TGTGCCAGCAGCATAAACCAGCTGGGGGGGGCCAAAAACATTCAGTACTTC
size: -
V: TRBV7-2
J: TRBJ2-4
D: TRBD2

CDR3: CASSGSPAGGEETQYF
DNA: TGTGCCAGTAGTGGGTCCCCTGCGGGGGGAGAAGAGACCCAGTACTTC
size: -
V: TRBV19
J: TRBJ2-5
D: TRBD2

CDR3: CASMWAGTPGETQYF
DNA: TGTGCCAGCATGTGGGCAGGGACCCCCGGAGAGACCCAGTACTTC
size: -
V: TRBV28
J: TRBJ2-5
D: -

CDR3: CTSSYGPNNYGYTF
DNA: TGTACCAGCAGTTACGGACCGAATAACTATGGCTACACCTTC
size: -
V: TRBV6-5
J: TRBJ1-2
D: -

CDR3: CANSQGSGARSHNEQFF
DNA: TGCGCCAACAGCCAGGGCTCGGGGGCGCGCTCCCACAATGAGCAGTTCTTC
size: -
V: TRBV4-3
J: TRBJ2-1
D: -

CDR3: CASSEGLAGGTYEQYF
DNA: TGTGCCAGCAGTGAGGGTCTAGCGGGGGGTACTTACGAGCAGTACTTC
size: -
V: TRBV6-1
J: TRBJ2-7
D: TRBD2

CDR3: CSARNGLAGSLSTDTQYF
DNA: TGCAGTGCTAGAAACGGACTAGCGGGTAGCCTTAGCACAGATACGCAGTATTTT
size: few
V: TRBV20-1
J: TRBJ2-3
D: TRBD2

CDR3: CSVEVRGDDRSYEQYF
DNA: TGCAGCGTTGAAGTGCGGGGGGACGACCGATCCTACGAGCAGTACTTC
size: many
V: TRBV29-1
J: TRBJ2-7
D: TRBD2

CDR3: CASSRDNGLAGNNEQFF
DNA: TGTGCCAGCAGTCGCGACAACGGACTAGCGGGAAACAATGAGCAGTTCTTC
size: -
V: TRBV6-2/TRBV6-3
J: TRBJ2-1
D: TRBD2

CDR3: CASRWRGASSYEQYF
DNA: TGTGCCAGCAGGTGGCGGGGGGCTAGCTCCTACGAGCAGTACTTC
size: few
V: TRBV9
J: TRBJ2-7
D: TRBD2

CDR3: CASSYSQKNQPQHF
DNA: TGTGCCAGCAGTTACTCGCAGAAGAATCAGCCCCAGCATTTT
size: -
V: TRBV6-6
J: TRBJ1-5
D: -

CDR3: CASSPGFGYEQFF
DNA: TGCGCCAGCAGCCCCGGGTTTGGTTATGAGCAGTTCTTC
size: -
V: TRBV5-1
J: TRBJ2-1
D: -

CDR3: CASSLAPGRLSGANVLTF
DNA: TGTGCCAGCAGCTTAGCCCCGGGACGCCTCTCTGGGGCCAACGTCCTGACTTTC
size: few
V: TRBV11-1
J: TRBJ2-6
D: -

CDR3: CASSYRRGLEQFF
DNA: TGTGCCAGCAGTTACCGCCGGGGATTGGAGCAGTTCTTC
size: many
V: TRBV27
J: TRBJ2-1
D: -

CDR3: CASSLYSGRAFYGYTF
DNA: TGTGCCAGCAGCTTATATAGTGGGAGGGCCTTCTATGGCTACACCTTC
size: -
V: TRBV13
J: TRBJ1-2
D: -